The rows below give T cell receptor beta chains drawn from one sample of a study of blood T cell repertoires in COVID-19. The repertoire was sequenced with immunoSEQ multiplex PCR; TCRdb's copy has only in-frame clones and lacks some. Of about 130,000 clones in the sample, around 87% are singletons; the top ten hold roughly 2.2%. Sequenced material: peripheral blood. Receptor source: a man in his 70s with active COVID-19. Each CDR3 is given with its conserved first and last residue. D genes are given only for firm matches. For some rows the clone size is stated as once, few or many, or as a class when expanded; others skip it.

CASSITGADSPLHF TGTGCCAGTAGTATCACAGGGGCCGATTCACCCCTCCACTTT TRBD1 NA TRBJ1-6 TRBV19
CASSLVAKSYEQYF TGTGCCAGCAGCTTAGTCGCGAAATCTTACGAGCAGTACTTC NA NA TRBJ2-7 TRBV11-2
CASSEMAWGYTF TGTGCCAGCAGTGAAATGGCCTGGGGCTACACCTTC NA few TRBJ1-2 TRBV6-1
CASSPGTGVIEQYF TGTGCCAGCTCACCAGGGACAGGGGTAATCGAGCAGTACTTC TRBD1 NA TRBJ2-7 TRBV18
CASRATGTYEQYF TGTGCCAGCAGAGCCACGGGTACCTACGAGCAGTACTTC NA NA TRBJ2-7 TRBV28
CASSVRDYEQYF TGTGCCAGCAGTGTCCGGGACTACGAGCAGTACTTC NA NA TRBJ2-7 TRBV12-3/TRBV12-4
CASSQGPVNTEAFF TGCGCCAGCAGCCAAGGGCCAGTTAACACTGAAGCTTTCTTT NA NA TRBJ1-1 TRBV4-1
CASSKGTGTYGYTF TGTGCCAGTAGCAAGGGGACAGGGACCTATGGCTACACCTTC TRBD1 NA TRBJ1-2 TRBV19
CASSPASGRPAYEQYF TGTGCCAGCAGCCCGGCTAGCGGGAGGCCCGCCTACGAGCAGTACTTC TRBD2 NA TRBJ2-7 TRBV7-2
CASSFTYRGEKLFF TGTGCCAGCAGTTTCACCTACAGGGGTGAAAAACTGTTTTTT TRBD1 NA TRBJ1-4 TRBV27
CASRSPGQGNSPLHF TGTGCCAGCAGATCCCCGGGACAGGGCAATTCACCCCTCCACTTT TRBD1 NA TRBJ1-6 TRBV2
CASSPMTTLAKNIQYF TGTGCCAGCTCACCGATGACTACCCTAGCCAAAAACATTCAGTACTTC NA NA TRBJ2-4 TRBV18
CASSITQGLGEKLFF TGTGCCAGCAGCATCACACAGGGGTTGGGAGAAAAACTGTTTTTT TRBD1 NA TRBJ1-4 TRBV6-6
CASSPGLAGVREQYF TGTGCCAGCTCACCTGGACTAGCGGGAGTGAGGGAGCAGTACTTC TRBD2 NA TRBJ2-7 TRBV18
CSASHRSSGNTIYF TGCAGTGCTAGTCACCGGAGCTCTGGAAACACCATATATTTT NA NA TRBJ1-3 TRBV20-1
CAWSVVGTSGILGTQYF TGTGCCTGGAGTGTGGTAGGGACTAGCGGGATCCTGGGGACCCAGTACTTC TRBD2 few TRBJ2-5 TRBV30
CASSQKIGGGGYTF TGTGCCAGCAGCCAAAAGATAGGGGGTGGAGGCTACACCTTC NA NA TRBJ1-2 TRBV3-1/TRBV3-2
CASSTTRTGGVRGYTF TGTGCCAGCAGCACGACCAGGACAGGGGGCGTTAGGGGCTACACCTTC TRBD1 NA TRBJ1-2 TRBV9
CASSGNQAGGDYEQYF TGTGCCAGCAGCGGTAACCAAGCGGGAGGGGACTACGAGCAGTACTTC TRBD2 NA TRBJ2-7 TRBV9
CASSGGPGQGSNQPQHF TGTGCCAGCAGTGGCGGGCCGGGACAGGGTTCCAATCAGCCCCAGCATTTT TRBD1 NA TRBJ1-5 TRBV6-1
CASSRGGQASYEQYF TGTGCCAGCAGTAGGGGGGGACAGGCCTCCTACGAGCAGTACTTC NA NA TRBJ2-7 TRBV28
CASTTGTTGTGELFF TGTGCCAGCACCACTGGAACCACAGGGACCGGGGAGCTGTTTTTT NA once TRBJ2-2 TRBV5-4
CARKPRTTNEKLFF TGTGCCAGGAAACCCAGGACAACTAATGAAAAACTGTTTTTT NA NA TRBJ1-4 TRBV19
CASTQLRRDEQYF TGTGCCAGCACCCAACTGAGGCGCGACGAGCAGTACTTC NA NA TRBJ2-7 TRBV6-5
CASSLSGRDYEQYF TGTGCCAGCAGTTTGTCCGGACGGGATTACGAGCAGTACTTC NA NA TRBJ2-7 TRBV28
CATSDSRTGDEKLFF TGTGCCACCAGTGATTCTCGGACAGGGGATGAAAAACTGTTTTTT TRBD1 NA TRBJ1-4 TRBV24-1
CASSVAGAGTDTQYF TGTGCCAGCAGCGTAGCTGGGGCGGGCACAGATACGCAGTATTTT NA NA TRBJ2-3 TRBV9
CASSSSGRVGDTQYF TGTGCCAGCAGTTCATCCGGGAGGGTAGGAGATACGCAGTATTTT TRBD2 NA TRBJ2-3 TRBV6-6
CASSLRVRQGGSYEQYF TGCGCCAGCAGCTTGCGAGTTCGACAGGGAGGATCCTACGAGCAGTACTTC NA NA TRBJ2-7 TRBV5-1
CASSLRRQGTHYEQYF TGTGCCAGCAGTTTAAGGAGACAGGGGACCCATTACGAGCAGTACTTC TRBD1 NA TRBJ2-7 TRBV27
CASSLNRRGGSYEQYF TGTGCCAGCAGCCTCAATCGCAGGGGTGGCTCCTACGAGCAGTACTTC NA NA TRBJ2-7 TRBV13
CASSLAGGGNTEAFF TGCGCCAGCAGCTTGGCTGGGGGGGGGAACACTGAAGCTTTCTTT NA few TRBJ1-1 TRBV5-1
CAWSPQGQLNTEAFF TGTGCCTGGAGTCCCCAGGGACAACTGAACACTGAAGCTTTCTTT NA NA TRBJ1-1 TRBV30